This note documents a single TCR beta chain sequence. Some clones are missing from TCRdb's copy, which holds only in-frame ones; the method was immunoSEQ multiplex PCR. The table includes around 56,000 clones, about 90% detected once. The data were obtained in a study of T cell changes during pregnancy in multiple sclerosis. The sequence came from a female donor in good health, enrolled as a control in a pregnancy study. The specimen comprised peripheral blood, sampled in the third trimester of pregnancy.

CDR3 DNA sequence: TGTGCCAGCAGTGAATTAACAGGGGCAAAAGATGGCTACACCTTC. Translation gives CASSELTGAKDGYTF. V and J are TRBV6-1 and TRBJ1-2, with 7 bases aligning to TRBD1. The trim removed 2 bases at V and 6 bases at J, leaving 9 bases unmatched. CDR1 is MNHNS, CDR2 SASEGT, per germline. The CDR3 is 15 residues long.